The 3 T cell receptor beta chains reported below all come from one sample, sequenced in a study of control samples from healthy donors and cancer patients. Here immunoSEQ multiplex PCR was the method, and the copy in TCRdb shows in-frame clones only, minus some. The sample records around 67,000 clones, about 92% being singletons. Source material: PBMCs. The receptors here all came from a man aged 60 to 75 with colorectal cancer.

The chain recombines TRBV5-1 with TRBJ1-2, with 7 bases fitting TRBD1. Trimming cost V 0 bases and J 4 bases; bases outside gene matches: 9. There are 16 residues in the CDR3. Germline CDR1 and CDR2: SGHRS and YFSETQ. CDR3 amino acids: CASSLADPGGGYGYTF. The CDR3 region has the DNA TGCGCCAGCAGCTTGGCCGATCCAGGGGGTGGCTATGGCTACACCTTC.

The chain couples TRBV19 to TRBJ1-6; D is possibly TRBD1 (6 bases). Germline V gene sequence: CDR1 LNHDA, CDR2 SQIVND (reference sequence). The CDR3 sequence is 14 residues long. V was shortened by 5 bases and J by 7 bases, with 12 bases between the two germline ends. CDR3 amino acids: CASSYRDKNSPLHF. CDR3 coding DNA: TGTGCCAGTAGTTACCGGGACAAAAATTCACCCCTCCACTTT.

The J gene is TRBJ2-7, the V gene TRBV6-6, with 9 bases lining up with TRBD1. Per the germline V gene, CDR1 is MNHNY and CDR2 is SVGAGI (reference sequence). After removal of 6 bases from V and 3 bases from J, the junction contained 6 bases not matched to a gene. The CDR3 has 14 residues. The CDR3 DNA reads TGTGCCAGCAGGCCGGGACAGGGAAACTACGAGCAGTACTTC. This sequence encodes CASRPGQGNYEQYF.